This TCR beta chain was captured in a study of beta chain features in type 1 diabetes. Study-wide points: In type 1 diabetes patients, VDJ junctions had fewer insertions; deletions at these junctions were more frequent. Any HLA type influence on TCRB rearrangement was left unresolved here. cDNA sequencing could over-represent cells with high TCR expression. All four CD4+ subsets of Type 1 diabetes patients contained TCRB CDR3s that were moderately but significantly shorter.

The CDR3 runs to 14 residues. Per germline, CDR1 SGDLS and CDR2 YYNGEE. V shed 2 bases and J shed 4 bases, with 10 bases lying between them. Purity of each sorted population was above 95%. Details on this clone: Its antigen remains unidentified. Other DNA sequences of this sample code for an identical CDR3.

Expressed TCRB transcripts got sequenced, as all isolated RNA was reverse transcribed. Libraries were prepared by immunoSEQ multiplex PCR; TCRdb keeps only in-frame clonotypes and omits some of them. Altogether under 300,000 clones are present, about 15% being singletons, with the ten largest covering around 0.019%. The sequence came from a man younger than 40 with type 1 diabetes. Material for sequencing was naive CD4+ T cells from blood. The V call is TRBV9, the J call TRBJ2-1; tentatively, D is TRBD2 (5 bases). The chain's CDR3 is CASSVGGAYNEQFF. In DNA form, the CDR3 reads TGTGCCAGCAGCGTCGGAGGCGCATACAATGAGCAGTTCTTC.